This T cell receptor (beta chain) derives from a study of long-term antiretroviral therapy in people with HIV (dated 2022 in TCRdb). About the investigation overall: Collection of the earliest samples took place about a decade ahead of the 2015 WHO recommendation for immediate ART, at a time when ART was typically delayed until CD4 counts fell. Whether ART initiation and durable HIV suppression were associated with changes in peripheral blood TRB repertoire composition and diversity was tested in a retrospective serial study. No cross-contamination during QIAcube processing turned up in test extractions that ran a monoclonal T-cell line alongside more than 30 polyclonal samples. A total of roughly 180 cryopreserved PBMC samples were contributed to the cohort by 30 adults with confirmed HIV infection, with samples collected serially over a mean of roughly six years (range 1-12). Of the approximately 30 participants with HIV, roughly 10 were female. Beyond this particular receptor, the publication reports: Owing to limited PBMC availability, only the TCR beta chain was sequenced, without alpha chain pairing. Because pre-ART samples had limited cell numbers, unsorted PBMC were profiled rather than sorted CD4+ and CD8+ T cells. A significant increase in TRB diversity was found to be associated with ART initiation, although TRB diversity was observed to remain significantly below that of transplant donor controls even after long-term ART. Expanded TRB clones identified before ART initiation dominated the repertoire across all time points, though the dominance fluctuated and decreased in many PLHIV after ART. No data were available on ART adherence, viral resistance or therapy changes, limiting inferences about post-ART repertoire changes. HIV repertoires had narrower CDR3 length ranges than controls, and the network structure suggested an antigen-experienced repertoire that shifted only slightly toward naive after ART. The samples span the years 2004 to 2017, and the ART regimens used at that time may not be as effective as current regimens.

The germline V gene specifies MNHNS as CDR1 and SASEGT as CDR2. The CDR3 starts with the cysteine, ends with the phenylalanine, and has 11 residues. Of the read, only the CDR3 DNA is kept; its 33 bases are in frame from base 1. V is clipped by 8 bases and J by 4 bases, and the sequence between their germline boundaries is 8 bases long. As for this clone: The antigen it recognizes is unknown. Per-base qualities were not stored, and no clone one base away is much larger.

The immunoSEQ hsTCRB v3.0 assay was used at survey level resolution to sequence the TRB variable region. A depth of roughly 35,000-50,000 T-cell genomes per sample was targeted for TRB sequencing. TRB libraries were pooled and sequenced on an Illumina MiSeq using a v3 150-cycle kit. Processing in the source paper ran as follows. Repertoire analysis ran in R within a reproducible Nextflow workflow covering QC, data transformation and analysis. Custom analyses were implemented in LymphoSeq2, an R package for AIRR-Seq data exploration. Several samples yielding fewer than 5000 total TRB sequences were excluded, leaving roughly 200 analyzed HIV repertoires. Among the 188 retained HIV repertoires, 55 to 65 were collected before ART initiation and 120 to 140 were collected after ART initiation. Repertoires were downsampled to 5000 TRB nucleotide sequences, with summary statistics averaged over 100 downsampling iterations. TRB sequences were retained for analysis only if CDR3 regions of at least seven amino acids were present. Diversity was assessed using a clonality score derived from Shannon entropy and using the Gini coefficient. In repertoire networks, the top 5000 CDR3 amino acid sequences were linked whenever an edit distance of one separated two sequences. GLIPH2 predicted antigen specificity groups and MHC restriction for TRB CDR3 amino acid sequences. CDR3 amino acid sequences were matched against VDJdb and McPAS-TCR to flag known CMV, EBV, HIV or tissue antigen associations. Pre-ART, post-ART and control groups were compared with Wilcoxon signed-rank tests and Holm-Bonferroni correction. Entries here come from immuneACCESS through TCRdb and include only in-frame sequences with V and J called. Some clones fail to appear in such tables; in the studies checked, an unresolved V gene covers under half of the shortfall, and the cause of the remainder is unknown. Clone size and the V and J calls come from that table; the DNA yielded D and trimming. In all, the sample holds about 33,000 clones, and around 96% of those were seen once. Jointly, the top ten make up 2% to 3% of the sample.

Inclusion was restricted to participants for whom at least one PBMC sample before ART initiation and at least two post-ART samples were available. All participants with HIV were treated in the United States of America. Before DNA extraction, cryopreserved samples containing about 1-11 million PBMC were thawed and washed. At the time of the earliest PBMC sample, participants with HIV were aged between about 20 and 55 years. PBMC samples were contributed by each participant from 1-4 timepoints before ART initiation and 2-8 timepoints after ART initiation, with a median of 7 samples. For every participant, serial HIV viral load, CD4+ T-cell count, ART history and demographic data were obtained. Genomic DNA was extracted from unsorted PBMC with a Qiagen kit on a QIAcube, with processing performed in batches of 12 samples.

The sample consisted of unsorted PBMCs, taken 6.6 years after starting antiretroviral therapy. This receptor was identified in a man aged 25 to 45 with HIV. The chain uses TRBV6-1 and TRBJ1-2; the D gene assignment is ambiguous. The DNA is as follows: TGTGCCAGCGGACTCTCCTATGGCTACACCTTC. This translates into CASGLSYGYTF.